These 25 T cell receptor beta chains share one sample of origin, sequenced in a study of shared clonotypes between healthy human individuals. This table comes from immunoSEQ multiplex PCR, and its TCRdb copy is limited to in-frame clones, with some not included. Among more than 2 million clones listed, 85% to 95% were seen once. The sequencing input was naive CD4+ T cells sorted from blood. Described subset: CD45RA+ positively selected. Receptors originate from a man aged 18 to 35 in good health.

The chain couples TRBV6-5 to TRBJ2-5; D is possibly TRBD1 or TRBD2 (5 bases each). With the DNA end fitting TRBJ2-7 better, the J assignment may be wrong. CDR1 is MNHEY and CDR2 is SVGAGI in the germline V gene. CDR3 size: 14 residues. The CDR3 bases are TGTGCCAGCAGTTACGGGACCGACGCCTACGAGCAGTACTTC. It yields the protein CASSYGTDAYEQYF.

The gene calls are TRBV29-1 and TRBJ2-7, with D tentatively TRBD1 (6 bases). Germline values: CDR1 SQVTM, CDR2 ANQGSEA. The V and J ends lost 7 bases and 6 bases respectively, with 19 bases between them. The length of the CDR3 is 13 residues. Here the CDR3 reads CSALRQTGSEQYF. The CDR3 coding sequence is TGCAGCGCTCTTCGCCAGACAGGTAGCGAGCAGTACTTC.

The chain carries TRBV5-6 and TRBJ2-2; the match to TRBD2 covers 8 bases. Germline trimming cut 3 bases from V and 3 bases from J; bases unmatched to any gene: 4. CDR1 and CDR2 from the germline V gene are SGHDT and YYEEEE. The CDR3 spans 15 residues. CDR3 region: CASSSLAGYTGELFF. The DNA of the CDR3 is TGTGCCAGCAGCTCTCTAGCGGGTTACACCGGGGAGCTGTTTTTT.

This clone was detected once. This chain joins TRBV5-6 and TRBJ1-2; TRBD1 aligns across 11 bases. The germline V gene encodes CDR1 SGHDT and CDR2 YYEEEE. The CDR3 length is 15 residues. V was clipped by 4 bases and J by 5 bases; unmatched bases: 7. The CDR3 DNA reads TGTGCCAGCAGCCCTGGGACAGGGGGTCTTTATGGCTACACCTTC. Translating gives CASSPGTGGLYGYTF.

This rearrangement joins TRBV6-4 to TRBJ1-2; D perhaps matches TRBD1 (5 bases). CDR3 size: 15 residues. The V end lost 6 bases, the J end lost 3 bases, and 17 bases lay between the germline ends. CDR1 MRHNA and CDR2 SNTAGT come from the germline V gene. The CDR3, as DNA: TGTGCCAGCAGCAAAGATATTGCGGGGGACTATGGCTACACCTTC. Encoded protein: CASSKDIAGDYGYTF.

The rearrangement joins TRBV7-9 to TRBJ1-4, with 8 bases matching TRBD1. Germline CDR1 is SEHNR and CDR2 is FQNEAQ (reference sequence). Losses at the gene ends were 4 bases for V and 8 bases for J; bases not matched to a gene: 6. CDR3 length equals 14 residues. The CDR3 DNA reads TGTGCCAGCAGCTCGCAACAGGGGGACGAAAAACTGTTTTTT. It codes for CASSSQQGDEKLFF.

This chain links TRBV30 with TRBJ1-5; D might be TRBD1 (5 bases). V lost 5 bases and J lost 0, with 8 bases in between. Germline V CDR1 and CDR2: GTSNPN, SVGIG (reference sequence). This CDR3 has 13 residues. The CDR3 sequence is CAWGQVSNQPQHF. Written as DNA, the CDR3 is TGTGCCTGGGGACAAGTTAGCAATCAGCCCCAGCATTTT. Drawing the rest from reference TRBV30 and TRBJ1-5, the complete variable domain is SQTIHQWPATLVQPVGSPLSLECTVEGTSNPNLYWYRQAAGRGLQLLFYSVGIGQISSEVPQNLSASRPQDRQFILSSKKLLLSDSGFYLCAWGQVSNQPQHFGDGTRLSIL.

V usage is TRBV10-3 and J usage is TRBJ2-7; 9 nucleotides match TRBD1. Germline CDR1 is ENHRY and CDR2 is SYGVKD. Unmatched junction bases numbered 9, after V lost 6 bases and J lost 3 bases. The CDR3 extends over 15 amino acids. The CDR3, as DNA: TGTGCCATCAGGGCGGGACAGGGAGGAAGCTACGAGCAGTACTTC. Protein: CAIRAGQGGSYEQYF.

This chain links TRBV12-5 with TRBJ2-3; tentative D call: TRBD2 (5 bases). The CDR3 loop spans 16 amino acids. Germline CDR1 and CDR2: LGHNT and FRNRAP. V shed 0 bases and J shed 5 bases, with 15 bases lying between them. CDR3 coding DNA: TGTGCTAGTGGTTTGGTAGTTAGCGAGAGTGTAGATACGCAGTATTTT. This encodes CASGLVVSESVDTQYF.

This chain connects TRBV18 to TRBJ2-2; D may be TRBD1 or TRBD2 (5 bases each). Trimming took off 4 bases at V and 3 bases at J, with 21 bases between the two ends. The CDR3 totals 18 residues. Germline CDR1 reads KGHSH; CDR2 reads LQKENI. The CDR3 spells CASSQRRGASGDTGELFF. The CDR3 nucleotides are TGTGCCAGCTCACAGCGCCGGGGCGCCAGTGGTGACACCGGGGAGCTGTTTTTT.

This chain links TRBV6-1 with TRBJ1-1, with D possibly being TRBD1 (6 bases). The CDR3 consists of 14 residues. CDR1 and CDR2 from the germline V gene are MNHNS and SASEGT. V shed 3 bases and J shed 1 base, with 9 bases lying between them. CDR3 coding DNA: TGTGCCAGCAGTGATCAGGGGAGGAACACTGAAGCTTTCTTT. Amino acids: CASSDQGRNTEAFF.

DNA for the CDR3: TGTGCCACCAGTGAGGGCTTCCCTCAGGACTATGGCTACACCTTC. Translated: CATSEGFPQDYGYTF. The chain combines TRBV15 with TRBJ1-2; D unclear. The CDR3 covers 15 residues. Germline V gene lookup returns CDR1 LNHNV and CDR2 YYDKDF (reference sequence). Deletions cut 6 bases from V and 3 bases from J, with 17 bases between.

V gene TRBV5-1 combines with J gene TRBJ2-3; D perhaps matches TRBD1 (6 bases). The CDR3 consists of 15 residues. Trimming took 6 bases from V and 2 from J, leaving 16 bases between them. Per germline, CDR1 SGHRS and CDR2 YFSETQ. DNA of the CDR3: TGCGCCAGCACCCTGTCGACAGGAAACACAGATACGCAGTATTTT. This gives the protein CASTLSTGNTDTQYF.

The V gene is TRBV7-8, the J gene TRBJ2-1, with D unresolved. The CDR3 runs to 16 residues. Germline V gene lookup returns CDR1 SGHVS and CDR2 FQNEAQ. The V end was cut by 5 bases, the J end by 4 bases, with 18 bases between. CDR3 coding DNA: TGTGCCAGCAGCCCTTCAACAGCTCTACGGTACAATGAGCAGTTCTTC. This codes for CASSPSTALRYNEQFF.

The chain links TRBV5-1 to TRBJ1-5, with D hard to call. The germline V and J ends were trimmed by 0 bases and 3 bases, with 16 bases remaining between them. The CDR3 contains 17 residues. Germline V gene data show CDR1 as SGHRS and CDR2 as YFSETQ. The CDR3 DNA follows: TGCGCCAGCAGCTTGGGGCCCAGAGGGCCCCCCAATCAGCCCCAGCATTTT. Translated: CASSLGPRGPPNQPQHF.

The CDR3 sequence: CASRGRERLNEQFF. The CDR3 DNA sequence: TGCGCCAGCCGGGGGCGGGAGCGCCTAAATGAGCAGTTCTTC. The chain carries TRBV5-1 and TRBJ2-1; weak D call: TRBD2 (7 bases). V lost 7 bases, J lost 7 bases, and 18 bases lay in between. The CDR3 consists of 14 residues. Germline CDR1 and CDR2: SGHRS and YFSETQ. Supplemented by reference TRBV5-1 and TRBJ2-1, the full variable domain reads KAGVTQTPRYLIKTRGQQVTLSCSPISGHRSVSWYQQTPGQGLQFLFEYFSETQRNKGNFPGRFSGRQFSNSRSEMNVSTLELGDSALYLCASRGRERLNEQFFGPGTRLTVL.

The chain joins TRBV5-4 to TRBJ1-4; D is perhaps TRBD1 (6 bases). V lost 4 bases and J 4 bases, leaving 11 bases between the germline ends. Germline loops: CDR1 SGHNT, CDR2 YYREEE (reference sequence). This CDR3 is built from 14 residues. In DNA, the CDR3 is TGTGCCAGCAGCCCAATGGACAGTAATGAAAAACTGTTTTTT. It encodes CASSPMDSNEKLFF. Combining the CDR3 with reference TRBV5-4 and TRBJ1-4 gives the whole variable domain ETGVTQSPTHLIKTRGQQVTLRCSSQSGHNTVSWYQQALGQGPQFIFQYYREEENGRGNFPPRFSGLQFPNYSSELNVNALELDDSALYLCASSPMDSNEKLFFGSGTQLSVL.

The chain carries TRBV29-1 and TRBJ1-2; 9 bases are a match to TRBD1. Unmatched junction bases numbered 4, after V lost 3 bases and J lost 5 bases. Per germline, CDR1 SQVTM and CDR2 ANQGSEA. CDR3 length equals 13 residues. As DNA, the CDR3 is TGCAGCGTTGAGCCGGGACAGGGATATGGCTACACCTTC. As protein: CSVEPGQGYGYTF.

The chain combines TRBV5-1 with TRBJ2-2; D remains ambiguous. The V end was cut by 0 bases, the J end by 5 bases, with 8 bases between. The CDR3 totals 14 residues. The germline CDR1 and CDR2 sequences are SGHRS and YFSETQ. The DNA for the CDR3 is TGCGCCAGCAGCTTGGTATACGAAACCGGGGAGCTGTTTTTT. Protein sequence: CASSLVYETGELFF.

This clone came up once. The V and J genes are TRBV19 and TRBJ2-7; TRBD1 is a possible D gene (6 bases). The CDR3 runs 15 residues. CDR1 is LNHDA, CDR2 SQIVND, per germline (reference sequence). The V and J ends lost 6 bases and 2 bases respectively, with 17 bases between them. Here the CDR3 reads CASSPSRGQPYEQYF. CDR3 DNA: TGTGCCAGTAGCCCAAGCCGTGGACAGCCCTACGAGCAGTACTTC.

The chain combines TRBV27 with TRBJ1-6, with a possible D match to TRBD1 (5 bases). The CDR3 contains 15 residues. V lost 4 bases to trimming and J lost 9 bases, with 16 bases between them. Germline lookup yields CDR1 MNHEY and CDR2 SMNVEV (reference sequence). The CDR3, as DNA: TGTGCCAGCAGTTCCCCAGGAGGGGTTGCTTCACCCCTCCACTTT. Its translation is CASSSPGGVASPLHF.

V gene TRBV5-4 combines with J gene TRBJ2-5; D may be TRBD1 or TRBD2 (6 bases each). The ends were cut back, 3 bases at V and 5 bases at J, with 20 bases in the middle. Germline assignment: CDR1 SGHNT and CDR2 YYREEE (reference sequence). This CDR3 region has 16 residues. The chain's CDR3 is CASSSGGGIGRETQYF. The CDR3 region has the DNA TGTGCCAGCAGCTCCGGAGGGGGGATAGGCAGGGAGACCCAGTACTTC.

This clone occurred once. The V call is TRBV7-9, the J call TRBJ1-6, with D hard to call. Germline assignment: CDR1 SEHNR and CDR2 FQNEAQ (reference sequence). CDR3 length equals 17 residues. With 4 bases removed from V and 7 bases from J, the gap between germline ends came to 20 bases. The CDR3 is CASSSPIGNPGNSPLHF. The CDR3 DNA sequence: TGTGCCAGCAGCTCCCCGATAGGGAACCCGGGGAATTCACCCCTCCACTTT.

This chain links TRBV5-1 with TRBJ2-4; 9 bases are a match to TRBD1. Germline assignment: CDR1 SGHRS and CDR2 YFSETQ. With 5 bases clipped from V and 0 bases from J, the junction kept 9 bases outside the gene matches. The CDR3 runs to 17 residues. The CDR3 protein is CASSRRTGELAKNIQYF. In nucleotides, the CDR3 is TGCGCCAGCAGTAGACGGACAGGGGAACTAGCCAAAAACATTCAGTACTTC.

The V gene is TRBV10-3, the J gene TRBJ2-7; maybe TRBD2 (6 bases). The CDR3 is made up of 12 amino acids. In germline, CDR1 is ENHRY, CDR2 SYGVKD. The ends were cut back, 10 bases at V and 1 base at J, with 11 bases in the middle. CDR3 region: CATRRVSYEQYF. The CDR3 coding sequence is TGTGCCACCAGGAGGGTTTCCTACGAGCAGTACTTC.